This T cell receptor (beta chain) was documented in a study of cytomegalovirus exposure and HLA in healthy donors. As for the study in general: T cells numbering around 170 million yielded more than 100 million unique TCR beta sequences in an earlier analysis.

This clone was found a few times. The V and J ends lost 5 bases and 4 bases, in that order; junction bases with no gene match: 10. Germline V CDR1 and CDR2: SEHNR, FQNEAQ (reference sequence). This CDR3 spans 15 amino acids. The PCR was carried out with 60 Vbeta primers and 13 Jbeta primers. Original analysis: Per a later analysis, the number of unique TCR beta chains was 75 million to 90 million, of which some 10 million were shared. Clones were sequenced by immunoSEQ multiplex PCR, and TCRdb holds only the in-frame ones, with some missing. V and J calls and clone size are given by that table; D and trimming were obtained from the DNA. The data contain around 150,000 clones, 70% to 80% of them singletons.

The clonotype originates from a woman aged 40 to 49 in good health and CMV-seronegative. Sequenced sample: PBMCs. The V gene is TRBV7-9, the J gene TRBJ1-2, with TRBD1 identical over 7 bases. The CDR3 DNA reads as TGTGCCAGCAGCCAAACGGGACAGCGGATCTATGGCTACACCTTC. Amino acids: CASSQTGQRIYGYTF.